This TCR beta chain was observed in a study of Ad26.COV2.S vaccination and SARS-CoV-2 variants. The overall study: Ad26.COV2.S shots went into the muscle once or twice, 56 days apart. Findings of the study overall: Those who received the vaccine showed greater spike-specific TCR breadth than those given placebo.

The CDR3 is 14 amino acids. From germline, CDR1 is SGDLS and CDR2 YYNGEE. V was cut by 2 bases and J by 4 bases, with 10 bases left in between. In regard to this clone: The antigen is unknown. The same CDR3 is also encoded by other DNA sequences in this sample.

The protocol was immunoSEQ multiplex PCR, while the TCRdb copy is restricted to in-frame clones and leaves out a portion. Of approximately 400,000 clones detected, around 83% appear once; the ten largest clones hold around 3%. Noted treatment: around 19 received Ad26.COV2.S at low or high dose, single or two shots; 5 received placebo; per-sample allocation not given. Sampling took place 63 days after the first vaccine or placebo injection. The sample consisted of peripheral blood, taken in a trial of Ad26.COV2.S vaccine versus placebo. This rearrangement joins TRBV9 to TRBJ2-1, with D perhaps TRBD2 (5 bases). The TCR originated in a person between 18 and 60 years old who received the Ad26.COV2.S COVID-19 vaccine or a placebo. CDR3 sequence reads: CASSVVTSYNEQFF. As DNA, the CDR3 is TGTGCCAGCAGCGTGGTTACTAGTTACAATGAGCAGTTCTTC.